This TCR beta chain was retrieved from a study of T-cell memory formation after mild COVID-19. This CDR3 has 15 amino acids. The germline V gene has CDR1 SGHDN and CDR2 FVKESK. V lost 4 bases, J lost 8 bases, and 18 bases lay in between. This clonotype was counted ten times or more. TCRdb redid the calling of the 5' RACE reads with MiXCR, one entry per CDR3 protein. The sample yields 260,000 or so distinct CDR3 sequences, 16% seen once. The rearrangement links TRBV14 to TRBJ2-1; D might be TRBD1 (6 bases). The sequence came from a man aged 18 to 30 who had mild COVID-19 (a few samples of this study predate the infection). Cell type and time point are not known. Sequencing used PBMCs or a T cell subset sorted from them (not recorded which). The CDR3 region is CASSPLGWGLDEQFF. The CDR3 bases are TGTGCCAGCAGCCCCCTTGGGTGGGGGCTGGATGAGCAGTTCTTC.